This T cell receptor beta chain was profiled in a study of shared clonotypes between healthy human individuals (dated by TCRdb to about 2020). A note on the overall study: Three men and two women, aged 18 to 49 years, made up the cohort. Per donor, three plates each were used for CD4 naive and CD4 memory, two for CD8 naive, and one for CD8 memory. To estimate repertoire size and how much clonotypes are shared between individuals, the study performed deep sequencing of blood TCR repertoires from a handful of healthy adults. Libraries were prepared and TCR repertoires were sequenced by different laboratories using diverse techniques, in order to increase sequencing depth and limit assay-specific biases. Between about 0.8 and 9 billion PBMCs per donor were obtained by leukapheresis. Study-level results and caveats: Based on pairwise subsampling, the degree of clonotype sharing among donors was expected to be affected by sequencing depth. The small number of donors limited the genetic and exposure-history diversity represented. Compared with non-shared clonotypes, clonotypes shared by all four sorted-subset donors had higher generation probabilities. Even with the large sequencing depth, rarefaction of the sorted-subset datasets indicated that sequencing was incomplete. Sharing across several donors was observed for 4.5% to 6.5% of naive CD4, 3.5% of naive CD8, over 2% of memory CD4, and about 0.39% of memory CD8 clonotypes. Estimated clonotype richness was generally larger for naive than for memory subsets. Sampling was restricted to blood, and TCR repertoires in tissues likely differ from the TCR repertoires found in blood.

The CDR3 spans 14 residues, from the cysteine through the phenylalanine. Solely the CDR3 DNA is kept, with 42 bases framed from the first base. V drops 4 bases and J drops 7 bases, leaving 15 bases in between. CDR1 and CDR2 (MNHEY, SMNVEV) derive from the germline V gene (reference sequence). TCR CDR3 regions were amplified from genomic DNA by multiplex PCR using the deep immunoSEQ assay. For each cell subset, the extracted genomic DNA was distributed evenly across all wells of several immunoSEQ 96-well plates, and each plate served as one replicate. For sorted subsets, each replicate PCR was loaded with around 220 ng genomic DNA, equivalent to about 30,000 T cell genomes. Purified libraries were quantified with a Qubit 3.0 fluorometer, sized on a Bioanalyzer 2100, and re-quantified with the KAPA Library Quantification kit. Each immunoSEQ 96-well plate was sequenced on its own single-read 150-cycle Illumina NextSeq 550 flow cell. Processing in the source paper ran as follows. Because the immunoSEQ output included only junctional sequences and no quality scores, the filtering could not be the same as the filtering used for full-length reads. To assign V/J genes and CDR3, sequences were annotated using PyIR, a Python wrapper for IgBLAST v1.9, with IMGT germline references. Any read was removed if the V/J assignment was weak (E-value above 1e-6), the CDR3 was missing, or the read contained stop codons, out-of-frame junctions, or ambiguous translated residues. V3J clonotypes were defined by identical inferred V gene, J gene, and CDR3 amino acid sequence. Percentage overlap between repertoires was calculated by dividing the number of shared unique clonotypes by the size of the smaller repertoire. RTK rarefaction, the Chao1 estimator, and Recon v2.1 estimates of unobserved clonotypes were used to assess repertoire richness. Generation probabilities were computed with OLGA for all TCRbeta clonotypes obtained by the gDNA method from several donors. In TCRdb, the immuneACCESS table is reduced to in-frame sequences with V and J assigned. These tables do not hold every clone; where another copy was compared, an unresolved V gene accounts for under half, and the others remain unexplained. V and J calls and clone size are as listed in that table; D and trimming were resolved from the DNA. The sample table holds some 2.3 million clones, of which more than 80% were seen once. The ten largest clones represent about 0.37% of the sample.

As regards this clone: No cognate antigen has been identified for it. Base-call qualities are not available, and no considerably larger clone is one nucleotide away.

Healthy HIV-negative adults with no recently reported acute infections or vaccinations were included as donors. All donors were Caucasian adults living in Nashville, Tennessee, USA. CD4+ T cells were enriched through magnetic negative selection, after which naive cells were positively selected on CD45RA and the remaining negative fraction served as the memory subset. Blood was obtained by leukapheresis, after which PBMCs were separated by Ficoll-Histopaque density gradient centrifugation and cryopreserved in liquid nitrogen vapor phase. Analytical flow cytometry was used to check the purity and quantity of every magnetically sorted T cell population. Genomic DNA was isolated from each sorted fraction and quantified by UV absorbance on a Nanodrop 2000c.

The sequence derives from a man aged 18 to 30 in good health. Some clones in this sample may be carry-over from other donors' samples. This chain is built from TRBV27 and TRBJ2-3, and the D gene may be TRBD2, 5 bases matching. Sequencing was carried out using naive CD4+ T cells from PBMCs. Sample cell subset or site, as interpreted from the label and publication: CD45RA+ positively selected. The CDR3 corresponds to CASSSLSRANTQYF. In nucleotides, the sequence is TGTGCCAGCAGTTCCCTCTCGAGGGCCAATACGCAGTATTTT.